This T cell receptor beta chain was retrieved from a study of blood T cell repertoires in COVID-19. As for the study in general: Samples taken during acute and convalescent COVID-19 were collected in the United States, Italy and Spain. T cells, B-cell-depleted T cells, or PBMCs provided the cDNA or gDNA that served as material.

Authors' data handling: From reference gene primer amplification, estimates of nucleated cell counts were derived. Profiled with immunoSEQ multiplex PCR; TCRdb holds only in-frame clones, not every one. That table furnishes V, J and clone size, whereas the DNA furnished D and trimming. The sample lists about 380,000 clones; 70% to 90% were seen once. CDR1 and CDR2 (germline): GTSNPN, SVGIG (reference sequence). There are 10 residues in the CDR3. V shed 3 bases and J shed 8 bases, with 4 bases lying between them. This clone has more than one count but fewer than ten. Source material: PBMCs or T cells enriched from blood (not recorded which). This clonotype was obtained from a woman aged 18-29 years who had recovered from COVID-19. The chain carries TRBV30 and TRBJ1-4, with unresolved D. In DNA, the CDR3 is TGTGCCTGGAGGGAGGAAAAACTGTTTTTT. It codes for CAWREEKLFF.